The next 10 T cell receptor beta chains were all read from a single sample in a study of CD8+CD57+ T cells in acquired aplastic anemia. Genomic DNA templated the TCR beta VDJ and CDR3 profiling. TCRdb re-called the reads with MiXCR, one entry per CDR3 protein. The table records approximately 200,000 distinct CDR3 sequences, around 63% of them present only once. The sequenced sample consisted of sorted CD4+, CD8+, or CD8+CD57+ T cells (not recorded which) from PBMCs. These TCRs come from a human donor in good health.

The genes are TRBV7-2 and TRBJ2-6, with 9 bases matching TRBD1. Germline V CDR1 and CDR2: SGHTA, FQGNSA. Trimming removed 5 bases from V and 5 bases from J; junction bases left unmatched: 13. The CDR3 totals 18 residues. As DNA, the CDR3 is TGTGCCAGCAGCCCGATGCGGGACAGGGAAGAATGGGCCAACGTCCTGACTTTC. Protein sequence: CASSPMRDREEWANVLTF.

This clonotype appeared many times. The chain joins TRBV7-9 to TRBJ2-7, with 8 bases lining up with TRBD1. Germline V gives CDR1 SEHNR, CDR2 FQNEAQ (reference sequence). The J segment lost 1 base and the V segment lost 5 bases, leaving 10 bases of the junction unmatched. The CDR3 totals 16 residues. The DNA of the CDR3 is TGTGCCAGCAGCCCAGAAGCCGGGACAGGTTCCTACGAGCAGTACTTC. This gives the protein CASSPEAGTGSYEQYF.

The chain employs TRBV6-5 and TRBJ2-7; 7 nucleotides align to TRBD1. Germline V gene lookup returns CDR1 MNHEY and CDR2 SVGAGI. The CDR3 loop spans 19 amino acids. V shed 2 bases, J shed 0 bases, and the junction held 16 bases outside the gene matches. The CDR3 spells CASSYPQKPGQLSSYEQYF. In DNA, the CDR3 is TGTGCCAGCAGTTACCCCCAAAAACCGGGACAGTTAAGCTCCTACGAGCAGTACTTC.

The V call is TRBV20-1, the J call TRBJ2-2; 7 bases agree with TRBD1. After removal of 5 bases from V and 5 bases from J, the junction contained 2 bases not matched to a gene. Germline assignment: CDR1 DFQATT and CDR2 SNEGSKA (reference sequence). This CDR3 spans 12 amino acids. In DNA, the CDR3 is TGCAGTGCTTTGACAGGGACCGGGGAGCTGTTTTTT. Translating it yields CSALTGTGELFF.

This clonotype occurred many times. The chain couples TRBV11-2 to TRBJ2-1, with 10 nucleotides matching TRBD2. J gave up 4 bases and V 1 base, and 1 base lay outside the gene matches. CDR3 length equals 15 residues. The germline gives CDR1 SGHAT, CDR2 FQNNGV. The CDR3 is CASSLASGGYNEQFF. The CDR3, as DNA: TGTGCCAGCAGCTTAGCTAGCGGGGGATACAATGAGCAGTTCTTC. Full variable domain (rest looked up from reference TRBV11-2 and TRBJ2-1): EAGVAQSPRYKIIEKRQSVAFWCNPISGHATLYWYQQILGQGPKLLIQFQNNGVVDDSQLPKDRFSAERLKGVDSTLKIQPAKLEDSAVYLCASSLASGGYNEQFFGPGTRLTVL.

This chain joins TRBV15 and TRBJ1-4; no definite D call. The V end was cut by 0 bases, the J end by 5 bases, with 7 bases between. This CDR3 comprises 14 residues. Germline CDR1 LNHNV, CDR2 YYDKDF (reference sequence). The CDR3 protein is CATSREARNEKLFF. As DNA, the CDR3 is TGTGCCACCAGCAGAGAAGCCAGGAATGAAAAACTGTTTTTT.

The chain links TRBV24-1 to TRBJ2-2, with TRBD1 matching 7 bases. CDR3 length: 16 residues. Trimming took 4 bases from V and 0 from J; bases not matched to a gene: 4. CDR1 is KGHDR, CDR2 SFDVKD, per germline. As DNA, the CDR3 is TGTGCCACCAGTGACGAGGGACAGTCGAACACCGGGGAGCTGTTTTTT. Translation: CATSDEGQSNTGELFF.

This chain joins TRBV2 and TRBJ2-1; D unresolved. V lost 5 bases and J lost 4, with 12 bases in between. This CDR3 is 14 amino acids long. The germline gives CDR1 SNHLY, CDR2 FYNNEI. The CDR3: CASSNGDMYNEQFF. CDR3 nucleotide sequence: TGTGCCAGCAGTAACGGCGACATGTACAATGAGCAGTTCTTC.

A word on this clonotype: The germline gene is not matched at one end of the junction; a read error may be the cause. The CDR3 here is CASSHGDTMRNEQFF. CDR3 in DNA: TGCGCCAGCAGCCACGGGGACACCATGAGGAATGAGCAGTTCTTC. The chain is built from TRBV7-2 and TRBJ2-1; D might be TRBD1 (6 bases). This CDR3 has 15 amino acids. CDR1 SGHTA and CDR2 FQGNSA come from the germline V gene.

The chain uses TRBV10-3 and TRBJ1-6, with D maybe TRBD1 (5 bases). The CDR3 is made up of 11 amino acids. The V and J ends lost 9 bases and 10 bases respectively, with 10 bases between them. Germline loops: CDR1 ENHRY, CDR2 SYGVKD. The DNA for the CDR3 is TGTGCCATAGGGGAGGAATCACCCCTCCACTTT. Translated: CAIGEESPLHF.